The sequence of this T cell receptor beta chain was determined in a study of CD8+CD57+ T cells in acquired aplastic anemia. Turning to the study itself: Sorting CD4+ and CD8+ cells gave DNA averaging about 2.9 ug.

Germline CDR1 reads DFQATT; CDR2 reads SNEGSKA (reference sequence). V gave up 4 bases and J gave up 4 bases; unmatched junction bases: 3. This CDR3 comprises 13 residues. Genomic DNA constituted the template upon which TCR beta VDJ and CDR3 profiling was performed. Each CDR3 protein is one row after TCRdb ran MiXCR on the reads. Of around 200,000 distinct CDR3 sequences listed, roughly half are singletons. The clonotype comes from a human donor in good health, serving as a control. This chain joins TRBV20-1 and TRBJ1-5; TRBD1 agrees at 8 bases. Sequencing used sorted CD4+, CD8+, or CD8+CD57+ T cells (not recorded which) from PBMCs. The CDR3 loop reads CSATRQGNQPQHF. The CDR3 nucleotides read TGCAGTGCTACCCGACAGGGGAATCAGCCCCAGCATTTT.